This TCR beta chain was sequenced for a study of blood T cell repertoires in COVID-19. Study information: Samples came from the United States, Italy and Spain, spanning acute and convalescent COVID-19. PBMCs, B-cell-depleted T cells, or T cells provided the cDNA or gDNA that made up the material.

Comment on this clone: Relative to the germline gene, one junction end is altered; a read error may explain this.

Using immunoSEQ multiplex PCR, the repertoire was profiled, and TCRdb retains in-frame clones only, with some absent. Of about 220,000 clones in the sample, 65% to 85% were seen once. In germline, CDR1 is MDHEN, CDR2 SYDVKM. This CDR3 spans 13 amino acids. Input material: peripheral blood. The chain recombines TRBV28 with TRBJ2-7; the D gene is possibly TRBD1 (6 bases). The sequence was obtained from a woman between 45 and 65 years old with acute or convalescent COVID-19. The CDR3: CASRTGTSGSADF. CDR3 DNA: TGTGCCAGCAGGACTGGGACATCCGGCTCCGCGGACTTC.